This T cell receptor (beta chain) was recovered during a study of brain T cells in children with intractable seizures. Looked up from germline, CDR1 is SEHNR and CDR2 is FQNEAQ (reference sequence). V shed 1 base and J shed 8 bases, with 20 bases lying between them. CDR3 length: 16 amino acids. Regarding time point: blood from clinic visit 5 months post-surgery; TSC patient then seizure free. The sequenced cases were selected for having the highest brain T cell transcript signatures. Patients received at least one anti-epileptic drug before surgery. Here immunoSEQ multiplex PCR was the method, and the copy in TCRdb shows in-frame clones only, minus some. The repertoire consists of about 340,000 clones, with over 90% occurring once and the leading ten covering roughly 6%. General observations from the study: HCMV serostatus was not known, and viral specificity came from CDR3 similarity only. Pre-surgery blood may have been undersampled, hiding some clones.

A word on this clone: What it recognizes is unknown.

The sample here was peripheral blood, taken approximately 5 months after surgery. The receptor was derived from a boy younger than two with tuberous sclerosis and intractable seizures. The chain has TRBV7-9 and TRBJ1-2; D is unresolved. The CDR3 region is CASSLGYIAGGSGYTF. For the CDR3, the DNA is TGTGCCAGCAGCTTAGGTTACATTGCGGGCGGCTCGGGCTACACCTTC.